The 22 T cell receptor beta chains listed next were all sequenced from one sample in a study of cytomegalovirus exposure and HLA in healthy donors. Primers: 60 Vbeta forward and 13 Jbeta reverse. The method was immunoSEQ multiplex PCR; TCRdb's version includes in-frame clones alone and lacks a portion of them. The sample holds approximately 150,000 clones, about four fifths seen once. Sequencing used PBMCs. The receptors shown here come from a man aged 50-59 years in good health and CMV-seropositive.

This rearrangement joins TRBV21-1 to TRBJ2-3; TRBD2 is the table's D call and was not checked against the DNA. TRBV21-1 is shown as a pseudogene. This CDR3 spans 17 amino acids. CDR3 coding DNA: TGTGCCAGCAGCAAACAAGCGAGCGGGACCTGCACAGATACGCAGTATTTT. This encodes CASSKQASGTCTDTQYF.

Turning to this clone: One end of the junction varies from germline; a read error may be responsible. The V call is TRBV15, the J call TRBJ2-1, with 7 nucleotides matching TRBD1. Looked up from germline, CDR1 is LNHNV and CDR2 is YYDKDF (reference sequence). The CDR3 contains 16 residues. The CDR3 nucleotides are TGTGCCACCAGCAGAGATCCGGGACAGTCCTACAATGAGCAATTCTTC. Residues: CATSRDPGQSYNEQFF. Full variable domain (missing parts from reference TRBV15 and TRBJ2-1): DAMVIQNPRYQVTQFGKPVTLSCSQTLNHNVMYWYQQKSSQAPKLLFHYYDKDFNNEADTPDNFQSRRPNTSFCFLDIRSPGLGDTAMYLCATSRDPGQSYNEQFFGPGTRLTVL.

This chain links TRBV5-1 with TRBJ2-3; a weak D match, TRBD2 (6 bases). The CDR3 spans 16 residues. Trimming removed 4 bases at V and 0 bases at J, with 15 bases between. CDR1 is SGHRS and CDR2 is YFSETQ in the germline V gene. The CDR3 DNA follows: TGCGCCAGCAGCCCCGGGCTAGCGACTAGCACAGATACGCAGTATTTT. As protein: CASSPGLATSTDTQYF.

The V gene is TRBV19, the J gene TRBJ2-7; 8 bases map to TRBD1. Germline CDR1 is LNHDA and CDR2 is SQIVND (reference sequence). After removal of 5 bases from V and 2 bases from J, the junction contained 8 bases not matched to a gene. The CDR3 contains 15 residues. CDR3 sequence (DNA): TGTGCCAGTAGTTGGGCAGGGGGCGATACCTACGAGCAGTACTTC. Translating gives CASSWAGGDTYEQYF.

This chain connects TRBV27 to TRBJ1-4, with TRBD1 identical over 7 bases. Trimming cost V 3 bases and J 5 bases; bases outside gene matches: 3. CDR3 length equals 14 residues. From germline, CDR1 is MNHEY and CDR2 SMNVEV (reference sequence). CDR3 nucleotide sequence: TGTGCCAGCAGTTTCGGGACAGCGAATGAAAAACTGTTTTTT. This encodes CASSFGTANEKLFF.

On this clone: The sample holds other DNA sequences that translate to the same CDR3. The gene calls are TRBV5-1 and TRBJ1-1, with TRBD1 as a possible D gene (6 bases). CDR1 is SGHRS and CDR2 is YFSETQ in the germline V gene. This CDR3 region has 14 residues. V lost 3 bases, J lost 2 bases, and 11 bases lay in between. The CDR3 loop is CASSSGQPNTEAFF. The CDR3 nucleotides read TGCGCCAGCAGCTCAGGACAGCCTAACACTGAAGCTTTCTTT.

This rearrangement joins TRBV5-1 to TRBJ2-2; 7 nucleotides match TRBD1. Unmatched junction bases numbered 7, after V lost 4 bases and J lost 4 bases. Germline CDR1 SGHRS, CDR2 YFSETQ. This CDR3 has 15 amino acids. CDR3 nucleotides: TGCGCCAGCAGCGTGGGACAGATCATCACCGGGGAGCTGTTTTTT. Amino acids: CASSVGQIITGELFF. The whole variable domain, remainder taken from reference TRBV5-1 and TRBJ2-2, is KAGVTQTPRYLIKTRGQQVTLSCSPISGHRSVSWYQQTPGQGLQFLFEYFSETQRNKGNFPGRFSGRQFSNSRSEMNVSTLELGDSALYLCASSVGQIITGELFFGEGSRLTVL.

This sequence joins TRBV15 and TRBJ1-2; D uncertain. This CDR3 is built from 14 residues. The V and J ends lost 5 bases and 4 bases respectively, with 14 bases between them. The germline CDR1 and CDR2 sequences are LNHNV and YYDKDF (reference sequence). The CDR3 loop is CATSSPAGPYGYTF. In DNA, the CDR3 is TGTGCCACCAGCTCCCCGGCGGGTCCCTATGGCTACACCTTC. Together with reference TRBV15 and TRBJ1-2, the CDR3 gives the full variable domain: DAMVIQNPRYQVTQFGKPVTLSCSQTLNHNVMYWYQQKSSQAPKLLFHYYDKDFNNEADTPDNFQSRRPNTSFCFLDIRSPGLGDTAMYLCATSSPAGPYGYTFGSGTRLTVV.

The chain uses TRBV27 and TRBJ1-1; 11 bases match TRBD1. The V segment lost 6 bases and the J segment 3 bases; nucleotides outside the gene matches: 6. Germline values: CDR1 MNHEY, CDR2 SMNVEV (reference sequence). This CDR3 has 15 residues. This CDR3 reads CASRSGQGAYTEAFF. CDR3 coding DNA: TGTGCCAGCAGGAGCGGACAGGGGGCCTACACTGAAGCTTTCTTT.

The CDR3 bases are TGTGCCAGCAGGGCAGGGGGAACTGAAGCTTTCTTT. Protein sequence: CASRAGGTEAFF. This sequence joins TRBV25-1 and TRBJ1-1, with TRBD1 matching 7 bases. The CDR3 extends over 12 amino acids. V shed 6 bases and J 5 bases; nucleotides not matched to a gene: 3. Per the germline V gene, CDR1 is MGHDK and CDR2 is SYGVNS.

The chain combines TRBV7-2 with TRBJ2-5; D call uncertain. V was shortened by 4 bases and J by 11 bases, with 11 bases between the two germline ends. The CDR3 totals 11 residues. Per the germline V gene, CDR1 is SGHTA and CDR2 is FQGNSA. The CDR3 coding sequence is TGTGCCAGCAGCTCCCCACCCCAGCAGTACTTC. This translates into CASSSPPQQYF.

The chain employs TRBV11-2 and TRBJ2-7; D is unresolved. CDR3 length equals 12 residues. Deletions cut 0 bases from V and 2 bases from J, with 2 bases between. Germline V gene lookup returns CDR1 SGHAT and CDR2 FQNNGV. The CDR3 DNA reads TGTGCCAGCAGCTTAGACGCCTACGAGCAGTACTTC. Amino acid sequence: CASSLDAYEQYF.

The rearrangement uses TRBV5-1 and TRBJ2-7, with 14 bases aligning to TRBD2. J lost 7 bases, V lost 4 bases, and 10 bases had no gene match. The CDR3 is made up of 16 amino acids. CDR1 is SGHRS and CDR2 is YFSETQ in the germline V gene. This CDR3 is CASSPGLAGELWEQYF. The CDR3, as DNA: TGCGCCAGCAGCCCGGGACTAGCGGGAGAACTTTGGGAGCAGTACTTC.

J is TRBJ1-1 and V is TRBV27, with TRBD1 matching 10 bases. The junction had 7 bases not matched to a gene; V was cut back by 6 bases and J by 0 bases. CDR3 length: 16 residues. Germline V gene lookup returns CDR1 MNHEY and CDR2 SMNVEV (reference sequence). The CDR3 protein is CASSAGTGAMNTEAFF. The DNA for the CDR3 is TGTGCCAGCAGCGCCGGGACAGGGGCGATGAACACTGAAGCTTTCTTT.

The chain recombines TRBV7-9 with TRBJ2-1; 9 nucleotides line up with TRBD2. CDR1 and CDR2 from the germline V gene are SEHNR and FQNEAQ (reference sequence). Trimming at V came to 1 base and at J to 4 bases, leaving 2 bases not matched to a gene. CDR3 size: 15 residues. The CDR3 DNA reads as TGTGCCAGCAGCTTAGGAGCGGGAGGATACAATGAGCAGTTCTTC. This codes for CASSLGAGGYNEQFF.

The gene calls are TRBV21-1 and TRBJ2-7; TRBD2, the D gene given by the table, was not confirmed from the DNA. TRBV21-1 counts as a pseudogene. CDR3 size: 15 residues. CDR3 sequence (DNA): TGTGCCAGCAGCGGGGGGACTAGCGGGGGCTACGAGCAGTACTTC. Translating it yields CASSGGTSGGYEQYF.

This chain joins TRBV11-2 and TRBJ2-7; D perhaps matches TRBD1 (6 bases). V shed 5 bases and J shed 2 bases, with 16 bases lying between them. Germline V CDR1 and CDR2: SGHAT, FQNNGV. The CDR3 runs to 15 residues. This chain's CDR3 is CASSRSGTFTYEQYF. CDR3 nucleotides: TGTGCCAGCAGCAGATCCGGGACATTTACCTACGAGCAGTACTTC.

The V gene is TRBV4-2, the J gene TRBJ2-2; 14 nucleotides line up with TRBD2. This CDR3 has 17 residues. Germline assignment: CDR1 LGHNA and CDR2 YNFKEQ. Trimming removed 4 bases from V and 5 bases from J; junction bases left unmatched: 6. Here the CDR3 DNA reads TGTGCCAGCAGCCGGGGACTAGCGGGAGAGGGGACCGGGGAGCTGTTTTTT. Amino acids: CASSRGLAGEGTGELFF.

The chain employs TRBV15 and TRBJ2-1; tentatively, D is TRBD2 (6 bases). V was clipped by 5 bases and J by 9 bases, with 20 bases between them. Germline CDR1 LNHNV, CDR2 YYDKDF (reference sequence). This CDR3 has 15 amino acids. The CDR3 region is CATSARATVGGEQFF. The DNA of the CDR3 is TGTGCCACCAGCGCCCGGGCCACCGTCGGGGGTGAGCAGTTCTTC.

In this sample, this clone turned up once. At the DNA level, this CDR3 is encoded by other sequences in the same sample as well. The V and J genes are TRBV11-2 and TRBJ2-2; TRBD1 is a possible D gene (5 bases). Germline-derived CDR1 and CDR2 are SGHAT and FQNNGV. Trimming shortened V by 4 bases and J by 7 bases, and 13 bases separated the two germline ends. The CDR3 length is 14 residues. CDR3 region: CASSYPGYGGELFF. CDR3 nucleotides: TGTGCCAGCAGCTACCCAGGGTACGGCGGGGAGCTGTTTTTT.

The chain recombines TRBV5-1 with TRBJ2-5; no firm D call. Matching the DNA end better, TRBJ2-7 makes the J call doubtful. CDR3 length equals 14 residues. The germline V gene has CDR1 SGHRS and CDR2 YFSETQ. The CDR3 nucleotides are TGCGCCAGCAGCCCGCGTACCGGTTCCTACGAGCAGTACTTC. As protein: CASSPRTGSYEQYF.

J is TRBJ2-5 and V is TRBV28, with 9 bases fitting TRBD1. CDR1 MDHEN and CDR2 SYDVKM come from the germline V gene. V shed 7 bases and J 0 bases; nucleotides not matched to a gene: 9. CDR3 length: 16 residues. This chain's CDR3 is CASNPAGTGYQETQYF. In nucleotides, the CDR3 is TGTGCCAGCAATCCGGCCGGGACAGGGTACCAAGAGACCCAGTACTTC.